These 25 T cell receptor beta chains originate from one sample sequenced in a study of T cell responses to AZD1222 COVID-19 vaccine. TCRdb's copy holds only in-frame clones and misses some; the assay was immunoSEQ multiplex PCR. The repertoire holds more than 140,000 clones, with around nine tenths as singletons. Sequencing was performed on peripheral blood, taken on day 0 of AZD1222 vaccination. These receptors all come from an adult in good health.

This chain uses TRBV4-3 with TRBJ2-2, with a tentative D call TRBD1 (5 bases). V lost 2 bases and J lost 0, with 10 bases in between. The CDR3 is made up of 16 amino acids. The germline gives CDR1 LGHNA, CDR2 YSLEER. The CDR3 reads CASSQHVQANTGELFF. The CDR3 DNA is TGCGCCAGCAGCCAACATGTACAGGCGAACACCGGGGAGCTGTTTTTT.

This chain uses TRBV9 with TRBJ2-1; D unresolved. The germline V and J ends were trimmed by 0 bases and 6 bases, with 16 bases remaining between them. In germline, CDR1 is SGDLS, CDR2 YYNGEE. This CDR3 contains 16 residues. The CDR3 loop reads CASSVEGLIGVNEQFF. Here the CDR3 DNA reads TGTGCCAGCAGCGTAGAAGGATTAATTGGCGTCAATGAGCAGTTCTTC.

The CDR3 is CASSLDREALSYNEQFF. CDR3 bases: TGTGCCAGCAGCCTAGACCGGGAGGCTCTTTCCTACAATGAGCAGTTCTTC. The V and J genes are TRBV9 and TRBJ2-1; TRBD2 aligns across 7 bases. CDR3 size: 17 residues. The germline V gene has CDR1 SGDLS and CDR2 YYNGEE. The V and J ends lost 4 bases and 1 base, in that order; junction bases with no gene match: 11.

This sequence joins TRBV19 and TRBJ2-1, with 7 bases lining up with TRBD2. Germline lookup yields CDR1 LNHDA and CDR2 SQIVND (reference sequence). The junction had 7 bases not matched to a gene; V was cut back by 7 bases and J by 4 bases. CDR3 length equals 14 residues. DNA of the CDR3: TGTGCCAGTACTGGGGCCGGGAGGTACAATGAGCAGTTCTTC. This translates into CASTGAGRYNEQFF.

The rearrangement uses TRBV11-3 and TRBJ1-1, with D hard to call. The CDR3 length is 16 residues. V lost 5 bases, J lost 2 bases, and 18 bases lay in between. Germline V gene lookup returns CDR1 SGHNT and CDR2 YENEEA. CDR3 amino acids: CASSPRWRGRNTEAFF. CDR3 coding DNA: TGTGCCAGCAGCCCCCGGTGGCGGGGTAGAAACACTGAAGCTTTCTTT.

V is TRBV19 and J is TRBJ1-2, with D hard to call. The CDR3 has 13 amino acids. V was pared by 3 bases and J by 3 bases, with 8 bases between. Germline CDR1 reads LNHDA; CDR2 reads SQIVND (reference sequence). CDR3 in amino acids: CASSIRADYGYTF. The CDR3 bases are TGTGCCAGTAGTATCCGGGCAGACTATGGCTACACCTTC.

The chain carries TRBV12-3 or TRBV12-4 and TRBJ1-2, with a tentative D call TRBD1 (5 bases). The CDR3 runs to 13 residues. V lost 4 bases to trimming and J lost 4 bases, with 10 bases between them. Here the CDR3 reads CASSSGLLYGYTF. In DNA form, the CDR3 reads TGTGCCAGCAGTTCAGGGCTTCTCTATGGCTACACCTTC.

A few counts support this clone. The chain has TRBV19 and TRBJ1-4; D perhaps matches TRBD1 (5 bases). Trimming cost V 9 bases and J 6 bases, with 11 bases left between them. The CDR3 totals 12 residues. CDR1 is LNHDA and CDR2 is SQIVND in the germline V gene (reference sequence). The CDR3 here is CASRDGHEKLFF. In DNA form, the CDR3 reads TGTGCCAGCCGGGACGGACATGAAAAACTGTTTTTT.

This rearrangement joins TRBV7-3 to TRBJ2-5; a weak D match, TRBD2 (6 bases). The germline V and J ends were trimmed by 0 bases and 1 base, with 18 bases remaining between them. The CDR3 spans 18 residues. CDR1 is SGHTA and CDR2 is FQGTGA in the germline V gene. This chain's CDR3 is CASSLTNAAGTTQETQYF. CDR3 sequence (DNA): TGTGCCAGCAGCTTAACTAATGCGGCGGGGACCACCCAAGAGACCCAGTACTTC.

The rearrangement links TRBV5-4 to TRBJ2-7; TRBD2 matches 10 bases. The CDR3 extends over 15 amino acids. The germline V gene encodes CDR1 SGHNT and CDR2 YYREEE (reference sequence). V was pared by 0 bases and J by 0 bases, with 0 bases of the junction left unmatched. This CDR3 is CASSLGTSGSYEQYF. In DNA, the CDR3 is TGTGCCAGCAGCTTGGGGACTAGCGGCTCCTACGAGCAGTACTTC.

This clone was counted between two and nine times. Additional DNA sequences in this sample encode the identical CDR3. The V call is TRBV12-3 or TRBV12-4, the J call TRBJ1-1; tentative D call: TRBD1 (6 bases). Trimming left V 6 bases short and J 1 base short, with 9 bases between. The CDR3 totals 13 residues. The CDR3 sequence: CASRSTGNTEAFF. The CDR3, as DNA: TGTGCCAGCAGATCGACAGGGAACACTGAAGCTTTCTTT.

This clone came up once. This rearrangement joins TRBV28 to TRBJ2-1; TRBD2 is a possible D gene (5 bases). Trimming left V 6 bases short and J 7 bases short, with 13 bases between. From germline, CDR1 is MDHEN and CDR2 SYDVKM. The CDR3 is 13 residues long. As DNA, the CDR3 is TGTGCCAGCAGCCTCGAGAGGGTAAATGAGCAGTTCTTC. This sequence encodes CASSLERVNEQFF.

The rearrangement links TRBV7-9 to TRBJ1-6, with 7 bases matching TRBD1. The CDR3 is 15 residues long. The V and J ends lost 5 bases and 15 bases, in that order; junction bases with no gene match: 16. The germline gives CDR1 SEHNR, CDR2 FQNEAQ (reference sequence). The CDR3 bases are TGTGCCAGCAGCCCACGACAGGGATCAGACCTACACCTCCACTTT. Translating it yields CASSPRQGSDLHLHF.

The sample holds one count of this clone. The genes are TRBV7-8 and TRBJ2-3; D is possibly TRBD1 (5 bases). The CDR3 loop spans 16 amino acids. V gave up 1 base and J gave up 2 bases, with 13 bases separating them. Per the germline V gene, CDR1 is SGHVS and CDR2 is FQNEAQ. CDR3 sequence (DNA): TGTGCCAGCAGCTTAGTTGTAGGGGTGTACACAGATACGCAGTATTTT. Residues: CASSLVVGVYTDTQYF.

The chain recombines TRBV7-3 with TRBJ1-6; no reliable D call. V lost 9 bases, J lost 11 bases, and 17 bases lay in between. The CDR3 totals 13 residues. Germline CDR1 is SGHTA and CDR2 is FQGTGA. The DNA of the CDR3 is TGTGCCAGTTCCCCTTTTGGAGGTCCACCCCTCCACTTT. It is translated as CASSPFGGPPLHF.

This chain links TRBV24-1 with TRBJ2-7; 11 nucleotides line up with TRBD1. V lost 3 bases, J lost 6 bases, and 9 bases stayed unmatched. Germline V CDR1 and CDR2: KGHDR, SFDVKD. This CDR3 spans 16 amino acids. The CDR3 nucleotides read TGTGCCACCAGTGATCCACTTGTCGGGACAGGGGGCGAGCAGTACTTC. Protein sequence: CATSDPLVGTGGEQYF.

The chain recombines TRBV5-1 with TRBJ1-2, with D unresolved. Between the trimmed V and J ends, which lost 5 bases and 3 bases, there was a span of 14 bases. The CDR3 runs to 14 residues. Germline V gene sequence: CDR1 SGHRS, CDR2 YFSETQ. As DNA, the CDR3 is TGCGCCAGCAGGGTCGGGATCCGGGACTATGGCTACACCTTC. The encoded protein is CASRVGIRDYGYTF.

This rearrangement joins TRBV14 to TRBJ2-1; TRBD1 agrees at 9 bases. The germline V gene encodes CDR1 SGHDN and CDR2 FVKESK. Trimming took 4 bases from V and 8 from J; bases not matched to a gene: 9. The CDR3 covers 15 residues. As DNA, the CDR3 is TGTGCCAGCAGCCTTTATCGGGACAGGGCGGATGAGCAGTTCTTC. This translates into CASSLYRDRADEQFF.

This rearrangement joins TRBV28 to TRBJ2-7; 9 nucleotides line up with TRBD1. The CDR3 consists of 15 residues. CDR1 MDHEN and CDR2 SYDVKM come from the germline V gene. J gave up 5 bases and V 5 bases, and 10 bases lay outside the gene matches. This CDR3 reads CASSLGDREFNEQYF. The CDR3, as DNA: TGTGCCAGCAGTCTAGGGGACAGGGAATTTAACGAGCAGTACTTC.

The chain employs TRBV7-2 and TRBJ2-7; tentative D call: TRBD1 (6 bases). The CDR3 is made up of 14 amino acids. Trimming took off 1 base at V and 0 bases at J, with 7 bases between the two ends. Germline-derived CDR1 and CDR2 are SGHTA and FQGNSA. CDR3 coding DNA: TGTGCCAGCAGCTTAGGGGACAACTCCTACGAGCAGTACTTC. Translated: CASSLGDNSYEQYF.

The gene calls are TRBV2 and TRBJ2-2; D remains ambiguous. V was clipped by 2 bases and J by 5 bases, with 12 bases between them. This CDR3 comprises 15 residues. Germline CDR1 reads SNHLY; CDR2 reads FYNNEI. The CDR3 protein is CASSEWGLRTGELFF. For the CDR3, the DNA is TGTGCCAGCAGTGAATGGGGTTTGCGGACCGGGGAGCTGTTTTTT. Supplemented by reference TRBV2 and TRBJ2-2, the full variable domain reads EPEVTQTPSHQVTQMGQEVILRCVPISNHLYFYWYRQILGQKVEFLVSFYNNEISEKSEIFDDQFSVERPDGSNFTLKIRSTKLEDSAMYFCASSEWGLRTGELFFGEGSRLTVL.

The chain is built from TRBV5-1 and TRBJ2-3; tentative D call: TRBD1 (6 bases). The CDR3 is 16 amino acids. Trimming cost V 0 bases and J 2 bases, with 13 bases left between them. In germline, CDR1 is SGHRS, CDR2 YFSETQ. This chain's CDR3 is CASSLEGRGNTDTQYF. The CDR3 DNA sequence: TGCGCCAGCAGCTTGGAGGGCAGGGGAAACACAGATACGCAGTATTTT.

This clone has more than one count but fewer than ten. The chain links TRBV7-2 to TRBJ1-5; D gene unclear. V was pared by 5 bases and J by 4 bases, with 12 bases between. The CDR3 sequence is 14 residues long. From germline, CDR1 is SGHTA and CDR2 FQGNSA. CDR3 residues: CASSPAVQNQPQHF. The CDR3 bases are TGTGCCAGCAGCCCAGCGGTCCAAAATCAGCCCCAGCATTTT.

The CDR3 region has the DNA TGTGCCAGCAGTTCAACATACAGGGGGCCTGGCTACACCTTC. Amino acid sequence: CASSSTYRGPGYTF. V and J are TRBV28 and TRBJ1-2; the match to TRBD1 covers 9 bases. V trimming: 4 bases; J trimming: 7 bases; junction bases outside the gene matches: 7. From germline, CDR1 is MDHEN and CDR2 SYDVKM. This CDR3 is built from 14 residues.

The genes are TRBV18 and TRBJ1-2; no firm D call. CDR3 length: 14 amino acids. The germline gives CDR1 KGHSH, CDR2 LQKENI. V shed 3 bases and J shed 5 bases, with 13 bases lying between them. The CDR3 spells CASSPAGGIYGYTF. The DNA for the CDR3 is TGTGCCAGCTCACCGGCGGGTGGGATTTATGGCTACACCTTC.